This is a list of T cell receptor beta chains from one sample in a study of blood T cell repertoires in COVID-19. Profiling relied on immunoSEQ multiplex PCR, and the TCRdb table lists in-frame clones only, not all of them. The table has a few hundred thousand clones, roughly 80% seen once. The material sequenced was PBMCs or T cells enriched from blood (not recorded which). The receptors derive from a man aged 50 to 59 who had recovered from COVID-19. CDR3s include the opening cysteine and the closing phenylalanine or tryptophan. D genes are given only for firm matches. The size of a clone is reported for some rows only, either as once, few or many, or as a class for expanded clones.

CDR3aa | CDR3nt | d_gene | j_gene | abundance | v_gene
CASSLGGSVSNQPQHF | TGTGCCAGCAGCTTGGGGGGCTCGGTGAGCAATCAGCCCCAGCATTTT | - | TRBJ1-5 | - | TRBV5-5
CASSAGFYHSGGGDEQFF | TGTGCCAGCAGCGCCGGGTTCTATCATAGCGGGGGGGGCGATGAGCAGTTCTTC | TRBD2 | TRBJ2-1 | - | TRBV9
CASSVTKNTEAFF | TGTGCCAGCAGCGTGACAAAGAACACTGAAGCTTTCTTT | - | TRBJ1-1 | once | TRBV9
CATSRDRIANYGYTF | TGTGCCACCAGCAGAGATCGAATAGCTAACTATGGCTACACCTTC | - | TRBJ1-2 | few | TRBV15
CASSDRQTIPYGYTF | TGTGCCAGCAGTGATCGGCAGACTATACCCTATGGCTACACCTTC | - | TRBJ1-2 | - | TRBV2
CASSQGRGTYNEQFF | TGTGCCAGCAGCCAAGGGAGGGGCACGTACAATGAGCAGTTCTTC | - | TRBJ2-1 | - | TRBV3-1/TRBV3-2
CASSTPGYGYTF | TGTGCCAGCAGCACCCCAGGGTATGGCTACACCTTC | - | TRBJ1-2 | few | TRBV21-1
CASSSEGRRGNEKLFF | TGTGCCAGCAGCTCCGAGGGGCGCAGGGGTAATGAAAAACTGTTTTTT | - | TRBJ1-4 | - | TRBV11-2
CASSSQGSPLNTEAFF | TGCGCCAGCAGCTCACAGGGGTCCCCTTTGAACACTGAAGCTTTCTTT | TRBD1 | TRBJ1-1 | - | TRBV5-1
CASSIDRGHNEQYF | TGTGCCAGTAGTATCGACAGGGGCCACAACGAGCAGTACTTC | TRBD1 | TRBJ2-7 | - | TRBV19
CASSIATGARVSPLHF | TGTGCCAGTAGTATAGCAACAGGGGCCCGAGTTTCACCCCTCCACTTT | TRBD1 | TRBJ1-6 | - | TRBV19
CASSLGERNRGLDTQYF | TGTGCCAGCAGCTTAGGGGAGAGGAACAGGGGGTTGGATACGCAGTATTTT | TRBD1 | TRBJ2-3 | - | TRBV7-3
CASSKEGNTLGYEQYF | TGTGCCAGCAGCAAAGAGGGAAACACACTAGGGTACGAGCAGTACTTC | - | TRBJ2-7 | - | TRBV21-1
CASSRPQGSGANVLTF | TGTGCCAGCAGCCGCCCCCAGGGGTCTGGGGCCAACGTCCTGACTTTC | - | TRBJ2-6 | - | TRBV3-1/TRBV3-2
CATSKGGQGASGANVLTF | TGTGCCACCAGCAAAGGGGGACAGGGGGCCTCTGGGGCCAACGTCCTGACTTTC | TRBD1 | TRBJ2-6 | - | TRBV15
CASSTTGGNIQYF | TGTGCCAGCAGTACAACAGGGGGGAACATTCAGTACTTC | TRBD1 | TRBJ2-4 | - | TRBV2
CASSDRGRGTDTQYF | TGTGCCAGCAGTGACAGGGGGCGCGGCACAGATACGCAGTATTTT | TRBD1 | TRBJ2-3 | - | TRBV28
CASSREAGGTYNEQFF | TGCGCCAGCAGCCGAGAAGCGGGGGGAACCTACAATGAGCAGTTCTTC | TRBD2 | TRBJ2-1 | - | TRBV4-1
CASSNRGGTYNEQFF | TGCGCCAGCAGCAACAGGGGGGGCACCTACAATGAGCAGTTCTTC | - | TRBJ2-1 | - | TRBV5-1
CASIRTTGTGVSPLHF | TGTGCCAGCATCCGAACGACTGGGACAGGGGTCTCACCCCTCCACTTT | TRBD1 | TRBJ1-6 | - | TRBV28
CASSVGRSEAEAFF | TGTGCCAGCAGCGTAGGAAGGTCGGAGGCTGAAGCTTTCTTT | - | TRBJ1-1 | many | TRBV9
CASSFLGTGHQPQHF | TGTGCCAGCAGTTTCCTCGGGACAGGGCATCAGCCCCAGCATTTT | TRBD1 | TRBJ1-5 | - | TRBV28
CASSDTGGNTEAFF | TGTGCCAGCAGCGATACAGGGGGTAACACTGAAGCTTTCTTT | TRBD1 | TRBJ1-1 | - | TRBV11-3
CATGLGGEGGTQYF | TGTGCCACCGGACTTGGTGGGGAGGGAGGGACCCAGTACTTC | TRBD2 | TRBJ2-5 | - | TRBV24-1
CASSQDVNSRRNKAFF | TGTGCCAGCAGCCAAGATGTGAATAGTCGGAGAAATAAAGCTTTCTTT | - | TRBJ1-1 | few | TRBV3-1/TRBV3-2
CASSYSRGLNTEAFF | TGTGCCAGCAGTTACTCGAGGGGGCTGAACACTGAAGCTTTCTTT | TRBD1 | TRBJ1-1 | - | TRBV6-5
CASSPRQSRNEKLFF | TGTGCCAGCAGCCCCCGACAGTCTAGGAATGAAAAACTGTTTTTT | - | TRBJ1-4 | - | TRBV11-2
CASSTRGGYNYGYTF | TGTGCCAGTAGTACCCGAGGGGGCTATAACTATGGCTACACCTTC | TRBD1 | TRBJ1-2 | - | TRBV19
CASSSYSTGMNSPLHF | TGCGCCAGCAGCTCCTACTCGACAGGGATGAATTCACCCCTCCACTTT | TRBD1 | TRBJ1-6 | - | TRBV5-1
CASSIEGTSGSYEQYF | TGTGCCAGTAGTATAGAAGGGACTAGCGGGTCCTACGAGCAGTACTTC | TRBD2 | TRBJ2-7 | once | TRBV19
CASSKAPDRGSREQYF | TGTGCCAGCAGCAAGGCGCCGGACAGGGGCTCTAGGGAGCAGTACTTC | - | TRBJ2-7 | - | TRBV21-1
CASSEWGRELFF | TGTGCCAGCAGTGAATGGGGGCGGGAGCTGTTTTTT | - | TRBJ2-2 | few | TRBV25-1
CASSQFGTGFLEQYF | TGTGCCAGCAGCCAGTTCGGGACAGGGTTTTTGGAGCAGTACTTC | TRBD1 | TRBJ2-7 | - | TRBV14
CAWSKRGGNTGELFF | TGTGCCTGGAGTAAGAGGGGGGGAAACACCGGGGAGCTGTTTTTT | - | TRBJ2-2 | - | TRBV30
CASSQRDSSPYEQYF | TGTGCCAGCAGCCAGAGGGACTCCAGCCCCTACGAGCAGTACTTC | - | TRBJ2-7 | - | TRBV7-6
CASTERGEGLYEQYF | TGTGCCAGCACCGAACGTGGGGAGGGGCTCTACGAGCAGTACTTC | TRBD2 | TRBJ2-7 | - | TRBV6-5
CATSTGTDGSPLHF | TGTGCCACTAGTACCGGGACAGACGGCTCACCCCTCCACTTT | TRBD1 | TRBJ1-6 | - | TRBV24-1
CASSVRGFDEKLFF | TGTGCCAGCAGCGTGAGGGGGTTCGATGAAAAACTGTTTTTT | - | TRBJ1-4 | - | TRBV9
CAWSARLWGQTSEAFF | TGTGCCTGGAGTGCCCGCTTATGGGGACAGACTAGTGAAGCTTTCTTT | TRBD1 | TRBJ1-1 | - | TRBV30
CASRGTEAFF | TGTGCCAGTAGGGGCACTGAAGCTTTCTTT | - | TRBJ1-1 | - | TRBV12-3/TRBV12-4
CASSPGTGYVFF | TGTGCCAGCAGTCCCGGGACAGGGTACGTTTTCTTT | TRBD1 | TRBJ1-1 | - | TRBV6-5
CASSNTLRVHEQYF | TGTGCCAGCAGCAACACTTTGAGGGTCCACGAGCAGTACTTC | - | TRBJ2-7 | - | TRBV28
CASSFRGRASKNIQYF | TGTGCCAGCAGCTTTCGTGGCAGGGCTTCAAAAAACATTCAGTACTTC | - | TRBJ2-4 | - | TRBV7-2
CASSQGDRGRGYTF | TGTGCCAGCAGCCAAGGGGACAGGGGGCGAGGCTACACCTTC | TRBD1 | TRBJ1-2 | - | TRBV4-2
CATSDRGRDGYTF | TGTGCCACCAGTGACAGGGGTCGCGATGGCTACACCTTC | - | TRBJ1-2 | - | TRBV24-1
CASSPGTGNEQYF | TGTGCCAGCTCACCTGGGACAGGGAACGAGCAGTACTTC | TRBD1 | TRBJ2-7 | - | TRBV18
CASTLSRDRGPGYTF | TGTGCCAGCACCCTAAGCCGGGACAGGGGGCCTGGCTACACCTTC | TRBD1 | TRBJ1-2 | - | TRBV7-9
CASSVRGLSYGYTF | TGTGCCAGCAGCGTACGAGGGCTTAGTTATGGCTACACCTTC | - | TRBJ1-2 | - | TRBV9
CASSLSTGQVNSPLHF | TGCGCCAGCAGCTTGTCGACGGGACAAGTTAATTCACCCCTCCACTTT | - | TRBJ1-6 | - | TRBV5-1
CASSLHRSIGEQYF | TGTGCCAGCAGCTTACACAGGTCGATTGGCGAGCAGTACTTC | - | TRBJ2-7 | - | TRBV7-8
CASFPLGAFYGYTF | TGTGCCAGTTTCCCATTAGGAGCCTTCTATGGCTACACCTTC | - | TRBJ1-2 | - | TRBV6-5